This record covers a single TCR beta chain. The data belong to a study of control samples from healthy donors and cancer patients. Sequencing was performed with immunoSEQ multiplex PCR; in TCRdb, only in-frame clones are kept and a portion is missing. The sample carries more than 95,000 clones, approximately 93% recorded once. The sample consisted of blood. The TCR originated in a man between 18 and 29 years old in good health.

The CDR3 is CASSPDDGSYGYTF. As DNA, the CDR3 is TGTGCCAGCAGCCCCGATGACGGAAGCTATGGCTACACCTTC. The J gene is TRBJ1-2, the V gene TRBV3-1 (or the pseudogene TRBV3-2); no clear D. Germline-derived CDR1 and CDR2 are LGHDT and YNNKEL (reference sequence). The CDR3 spans 14 residues. The V gene lost 4 bases and the J gene lost 4 bases, with 13 bases spanning the gap.